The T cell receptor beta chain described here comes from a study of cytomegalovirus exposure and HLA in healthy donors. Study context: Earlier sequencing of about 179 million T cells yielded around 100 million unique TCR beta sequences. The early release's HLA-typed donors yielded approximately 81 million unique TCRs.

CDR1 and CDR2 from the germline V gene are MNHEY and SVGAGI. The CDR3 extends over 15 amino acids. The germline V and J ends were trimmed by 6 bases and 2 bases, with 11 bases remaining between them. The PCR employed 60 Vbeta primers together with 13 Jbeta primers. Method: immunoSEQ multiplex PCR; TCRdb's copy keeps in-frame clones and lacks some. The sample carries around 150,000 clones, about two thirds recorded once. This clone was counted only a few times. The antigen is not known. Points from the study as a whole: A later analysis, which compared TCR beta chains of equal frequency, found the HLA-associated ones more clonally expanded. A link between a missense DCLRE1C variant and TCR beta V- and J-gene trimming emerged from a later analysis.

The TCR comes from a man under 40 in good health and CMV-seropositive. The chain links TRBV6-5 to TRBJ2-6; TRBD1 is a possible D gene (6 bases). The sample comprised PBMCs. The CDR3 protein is CASRKTGPGANVLTF. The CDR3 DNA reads TGTGCCAGCAGGAAAACAGGGCCTGGGGCCAACGTCCTGACTTTC.